The clone carrying this T cell receptor (beta chain) was seen once. Its cognate antigen is unknown. The CDR3 contains 19 residues. In germline, CDR1 is MDHEN, CDR2 SYDVKM. The V and J ends lost 4 bases and 7 bases, in that order; junction bases with no gene match: 21. The data belong to a study of T cell responses to AZD1222 COVID-19 vaccine. Here immunoSEQ multiplex PCR was the method, and the copy in TCRdb shows in-frame clones only, minus some. The sample has about 130,000 clones; roughly 90% are singletons. Study findings and constraints: Donors in the cohort were predominantly white British and more often female, and clonal diversity was possibly underestimated. Nearly half of unique spike-specific TCRs reportedly avoided B.1.351 and B.1.1.7 mutated regions.

The chain uses TRBV28 and TRBJ2-1, with TRBD1 matching 8 bases. The sample consisted of peripheral blood, taken on day 0 of AZD1222 vaccination. The TCR was taken from an adult in good health. CDR3 coding DNA: TGTGCCAGCAGTTCAGGACAGGGTAGGCGTGATTGGCCGGGGAATGAGCAGTTCTTC. Protein: CASSSGQGRRDWPGNEQFF. Together with reference TRBV28 and TRBJ2-1, the CDR3 gives the full variable domain: DVKVTQSSRYLVKRTGEKVFLECVQDMDHENMFWYRQDPGLGLRLIYFSYDVKMKEKGDIPEGYSVSREKKERFSLILESASTNQTSMYLCASSSGQGRRDWPGNEQFFGPGTRLTVL.